The clone carrying this TCR beta chain was seen only a few times. Its cognate antigen is unknown. This sample stems from a study of shared clonotypes between healthy human individuals. Overall study findings and caveats: The expectation was that sequencing depth would affect clonotype sharing among donors.

Profiled with immunoSEQ multiplex PCR; TCRdb holds only in-frame clones, not every one. The repertoire holds fewer than 1.4 million clones, with around 82% as singletons. Germline values: CDR1 SGHDN, CDR2 FVKESK. With V trimmed by 3 bases and J by 12 bases, 12 bases remained unmatched. The CDR3 runs 14 residues. The material sequenced was memory CD4+ T cells from PBMCs. Described subset: CD45RA-negative fraction. The sequence was obtained from a man aged 18 to 29 in good health. Some clones in this sample may be carry-over from other donors' samples. V is TRBV14 and J is TRBJ2-7, with 9 nucleotides matching TRBD1. This CDR3 reads CASSHLLTGTGLYF. The DNA for the CDR3 is TGTGCCAGCAGCCACCTATTGACCGGGACAGGGCTGTACTTC.